This TCR beta chain was recovered during a study of cytomegalovirus exposure and HLA in healthy donors. Study outcomes and limitations: Accurate prediction of most subjects' HLA-A and HLA-B alleles from TCR beta sequences was reported.

Concerning this clone: The target antigen is unknown.

The PCR contained 60 Vbeta and 13 Jbeta primers. Per the original data handling: Unique TCR beta chains totaled around 86 million in a later count, with roughly 11 million of them shared. Repertoires were generated with immunoSEQ multiplex PCR, while TCRdb's copy carries only in-frame clones and drops some. Clone size and the V and J calls come from that table; the DNA yielded D and trimming. This table holds more than 90,000 clones, roughly 79% found once. The receptor was isolated from a woman aged 65 to 85 in good health and CMV-seropositive. Source material: PBMCs.

CDR3 protein: CASSESQGGGYTF. CDR3 nucleotides: TGTGCCAGCAGTGAATCCCAGGGGGGTGGCTACACCTTC. The V call is TRBV6-1, the J call TRBJ1-2, with 7 bases lining up with TRBD1. The CDR3 loop spans 13 amino acids. Germline loops: CDR1 MNHNS, CDR2 SASEGT. The V gene end was trimmed by 2 bases and the J gene end by 7 bases; junction bases not matched to a gene: 4.